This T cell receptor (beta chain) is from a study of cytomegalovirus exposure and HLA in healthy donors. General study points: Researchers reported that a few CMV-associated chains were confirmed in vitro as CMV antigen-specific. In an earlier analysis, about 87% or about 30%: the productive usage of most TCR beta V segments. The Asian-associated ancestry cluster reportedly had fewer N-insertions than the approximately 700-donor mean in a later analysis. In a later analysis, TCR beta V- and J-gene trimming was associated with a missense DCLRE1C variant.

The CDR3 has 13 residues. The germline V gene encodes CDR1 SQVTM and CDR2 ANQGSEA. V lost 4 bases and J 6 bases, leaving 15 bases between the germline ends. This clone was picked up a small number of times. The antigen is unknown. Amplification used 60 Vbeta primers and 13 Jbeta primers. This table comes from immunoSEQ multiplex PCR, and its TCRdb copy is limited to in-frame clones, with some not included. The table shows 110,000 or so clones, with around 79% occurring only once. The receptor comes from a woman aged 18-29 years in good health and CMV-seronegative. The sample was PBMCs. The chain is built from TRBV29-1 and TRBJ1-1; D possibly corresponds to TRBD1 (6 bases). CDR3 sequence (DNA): TGCAGCGTTGTGGCAGGGGTAAACCCTGAAGCTTTCTTT. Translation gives CSVVAGVNPEAFF.